One sample yielded the 11 T cell receptor beta chains listed below, sequenced in a study of blood T cells in healthy people across ages. Then a second PCR, running about 7 to 11 cycles, was carried out with a sample-barcoded 5' primer and a J-beta primer mix. TCRdb analysed the 5' RACE reads with MiXCR anew, one entry per CDR3 protein. The sample contains approximately 810,000 distinct CDR3 sequences, roughly 34% of which appear only once. Sequences were obtained from blood. These receptor sequences come from a man between 18 and 29 years old in good health.

The rearrangement joins TRBV20-1 to TRBJ2-7; 8 bases are a match to TRBD2. Germline V lookup: CDR1 DFQATT, CDR2 SNEGSKA (reference sequence). V lost 4 bases to trimming and J lost 6 bases; unmatched junction nucleotides: 5. The CDR3 loop spans 12 amino acids. The CDR3 DNA reads as TGCAGTGCTATGTTGGGACTAGGCGAGCAGTACTTC. Translation gives CSAMLGLGEQYF.

The gene calls are TRBV5-5 and TRBJ2-3, with D possibly TRBD2 on 5 matching bases. The germline gives CDR1 SGHKS, CDR2 YYEKEE (reference sequence). Trimming cost V 0 bases and J 4 bases, with 12 bases left between them. CDR3 length equals 15 residues. The CDR3 bases are TGTGCCAGCAGCTTGGGAGGGTTTGGGTCAGATACGCAGTATTTT. It yields the protein CASSLGGFGSDTQYF.

To note about this clonotype: This could be a read error, since a much larger clone is one nucleotide away. The V and J genes are TRBV4-3 and TRBJ2-5; a weak D match, TRBD2 (5 bases). Germline assignment: CDR1 LGHNA and CDR2 YSLEER. The CDR3 length is 14 residues. The CDR3 is CASSQLSGQEAQYF. CDR3 DNA: TGCGCCAGCAGCCAACTCAGCGGCCAAGAGGCCCAGTACTTC.

With regard to this clonotype: A single base separates this from a much larger clone, so it may be a read error. The J gene is TRBJ2-7, the V gene TRBV12-3 or TRBV12-4; no clear D. The CDR3 length is 13 residues. CDR3 nucleotides: TGTGCCGGCAGTTTGGGCAGCACCTACGAGCAGTACTTC. It translates to CAGSLGSTYEQYF.

Ten or more counts support this clonotype. The V gene is TRBV20-1, the J gene TRBJ2-4, with D possibly called TRBD1 or TRBD2 (6 bases each). Deletions cut 0 bases from V and 3 bases from J, with 15 bases between. The CDR3 consists of 16 residues. Germline V gene data show CDR1 as DFQATT and CDR2 as SNEGSKA (reference sequence). CDR3 in amino acids: CSARDGRGLGKNIQYF. CDR3 bases: TGCAGTGCTAGAGATGGCCGGGGGCTCGGCAAAAACATTCAGTACTTC.

Only a few counts were recorded for this clonotype. For the CDR3, the DNA is TGTGCCAGCAGCTTAGAGGCTAGCGGGAGTCCTAGAGATACGCAGTATTTT. The encoded protein is CASSLEASGSPRDTQYF. V is TRBV7-2 and J is TRBJ2-3; TRBD2 matches 10 bases. V shed 1 base and J 5 bases; nucleotides not matched to a gene: 9. This CDR3 is 17 amino acids long. Germline CDR1 is SGHTA and CDR2 is FQGNSA.

In regard to this clonotype: This may come from a read error, since a much larger clone is one base off. The chain has TRBV2 and TRBJ1-1; TRBD1 might be the D (5 bases). The germline V gene has CDR1 SNHLY and CDR2 FYNNEI. Trimming took off 6 bases at V and 0 bases at J, with 8 bases between the two ends. The CDR3 spans 13 residues. The CDR3 coding sequence is TGTGCCAGCAGGGAGACAGTGAACACTGAAGCTTTCTTT. This codes for CASRETVNTEAFF.

The chain employs TRBV5-1 and TRBJ2-7, with D hard to call. Near its end, the DNA agrees better with TRBJ2-5, so the J call may be wrong. The CDR3 is 14 residues long. CDR1 is SGHRS and CDR2 is YFSETQ in the germline V gene. The CDR3 sequence: CASSEPGVFETQYF. DNA for the CDR3: TGCGCCAGCAGCGAACCTGGCGTGTTCGAGACCCAGTACTTC.

This clonotype has just a few counts. This chain connects TRBV5-1 to TRBJ2-3; tentatively, D is TRBD2 (6 bases). The CDR3 is 17 amino acids. The V end was cut by 4 bases, the J end by 0 bases, with 18 bases between. Germline values: CDR1 SGHRS, CDR2 YFSETQ. CDR3 coding DNA: TGCGCCAGCAGCCTCCGAGTTGCGGGGAGAAGCACAGATACGCAGTATTTT. It translates to CASSLRVAGRSTDTQYF.

V and J are TRBV7-9 and TRBJ1-2, with D tentatively TRBD1 (5 bases). CDR1 is SEHNR and CDR2 is FQNEAQ in the germline V gene (reference sequence). CDR3 length: 16 amino acids. The germline V and J ends were trimmed by 2 bases and 2 bases, with 15 bases remaining between them. CDR3 DNA sequence: TGTGCCAGCAGCTTATTTGAATTGACAGCGAACTATGGCTACACCTTC. Translation: CASSLFELTANYGYTF.

J is TRBJ1-1 and V is TRBV5-1; D is ambiguous. Trimming left V 5 bases short and J 3 bases short, with 11 bases between. Germline loops: CDR1 SGHRS, CDR2 YFSETQ. The length of the CDR3 is 13 residues. The chain's CDR3 is CASRDPQDTEAFF. The DNA for the CDR3 is TGCGCCAGCAGGGACCCGCAAGACACTGAAGCTTTCTTT.